The rows below give T cell receptor beta chains drawn from one sample of a study of cytomegalovirus exposure and HLA in healthy donors. Profiled with immunoSEQ multiplex PCR; TCRdb holds only in-frame clones, not every one. The sample holds 150,000 to 250,000 clones, around 74% seen once. The sample taken for sequencing was PBMCs. The receptors were sampled from a girl aged 10 to 17 in good health and CMV-seropositive. Both conserved end residues are part of each CDR3. Fields, in order: V gene, clone size, D gene, J gene, CDR3 DNA, CDR3 protein. A D gene is named only where the DNA matches it firmly. Only some rows state a clone size, as once, few, many or a class for expanded clones.

TRBV10-3	-	-	TRBJ1-2	TGTGCCATCAGCGCAGACAGTTACTATGGCTACACCTTC	CAISADSYYGYTF
TRBV18	-	-	TRBJ1-2	TGTGCCAGCTCTTCCGGCGGAGGTCCTACCTATGGCTACACCTTC	CASSSGGGPTYGYTF
TRBV5-4	-	TRBD2	TRBJ2-3	TGTGCCAGCAGCTTGGGCGGCGGGGGAGCAGATACGCAGTATTTT	CASSLGGGGADTQYF
TRBV18	-	-	TRBJ2-7	TGTGCCAGCTCACCAGTGGGCACTTCCTACGAGCAGTACTTC	CASSPVGTSYEQYF
TRBV7-9	-	-	TRBJ2-7	TGTGCCAGCAGCTCCCTGTACTACGAGCAGTACTTC	CASSSLYYEQYF
TRBV5-1	-	-	TRBJ1-1	TGCGCCAGCAGCTTGGGACAGATGAACACTGAAGCTTTCTTT	CASSLGQMNTEAFF
TRBV10-1	-	TRBD2	TRBJ2-7	TGCGCCAGCAGTGAGTCGGGACTAGCGGTTAAGCAGTACTTC	CASSESGLAVKQYF
TRBV11-2	-	-	TRBJ2-1	TGTGCCAGCATCCCGATGGGAGAGGTCTACAATGAGCAGTTCTTC	CASIPMGEVYNEQFF
TRBV18	-	-	TRBJ2-7	TGTGCCAGCTCACCACCCTTCTTCTCCTACGAGCAGTACTTC	CASSPPFFSYEQYF
TRBV5-1	few	TRBD1	TRBJ1-4	TGCGCCAGCAGCTTAGGCAGGGGGCAGGAAAAACTGTTTTTT	CASSLGRGQEKLFF
TRBV28	-	-	TRBJ2-7	TGTGCCAGCAGCCACGGACACGGAAACTCCTACGAGCAGTACTTC	CASSHGHGNSYEQYF
TRBV11-2	-	-	TRBJ2-1	TGTGCCAGCAGCTTCACCGAGGTCTTCAATGAGCAGTTCTTC	CASSFTEVFNEQFF
TRBV6-5	-	TRBD2	TRBJ2-3	TGTGCCAGCAGTTACTCGATCGGGGGGGCGACAGATACGCAGTATTTT	CASSYSIGGATDTQYF
TRBV6-5	-	-	TRBJ1-2	TGTGCCAGCAGTTCGAGATCTCAGGGTGATGGCTACACCTTC	CASSSRSQGDGYTF
TRBV29-1	few	TRBD2	TRBJ2-4	TGCAGCGTTGAAGGGAGGGGAGACTATAGCGGGGGGCCCAAAAACATTCAGTACTTC	CSVEGRGDYSGGPKNIQYF
TRBV19	few	TRBD1	TRBJ1-5	TGTGCCAGTATCCAAGACAGGGGCGGGTTATATAGCAATCAGCCCCAGCATTTT	CASIQDRGGLYSNQPQHF
TRBV18	-	-	TRBJ2-2	TGTGCCAGCTTCGGCAGGCTTAACACCGGGGAGCTGTTTTTT	CASFGRLNTGELFF
TRBV30	-	TRBD1	TRBJ1-1	TGTGCCTGGAGGGGGACAGGGGGGAACACTGAAGCTTTCTTT	CAWRGTGGNTEAFF
TRBV19	-	TRBD1	TRBJ1-1	TGTGCCAGTAGTCGAAACCCCTGGACAGGCGAGAACAGTGAAGCTTTCTTT	CASSRNPWTGENSEAFF
TRBV5-1	-	TRBD1	TRBJ2-2	TGCGCCAGCAGCTTCTGGGACAGCACCGGGGAGCTGTTTTTT	CASSFWDSTGELFF
TRBV4-3	many	-	TRBJ1-6	TGCGCCAGCAGCCAAGAGCCAAGTACAGATTCACCCCTCCACTTT	CASSQEPSTDSPLHF
TRBV10-3	-	-	TRBJ2-7	TGTGCCATCAGTGAGTCGAAGGGGTTCTACGAGCAGTACTTC	CAISESKGFYEQYF
TRBV18	-	-	TRBJ2-7	TGTGCCAGCTCACCTATCCCGGATCCCGGACCGGGGGACGAGCAGTACTTC	CASSPIPDPGPGDEQYF
TRBV10-3	once	TRBD1	TRBJ2-3	TGTGCCGTCCGGACAGGGGGCGCAGATACGCAGTATTTT	CAVRTGGADTQYF
TRBV5-1	-	TRBD1	TRBJ2-7	TGCGCCAGCAGCTTAGGACAGGGAAGTTTCTACGAGCAGTACTTC	CASSLGQGSFYEQYF
TRBV10-3	few	-	TRBJ1-2	TGTGCCATCAGTGAGCCTGACGGGGGGCGCGACTACACCTTC	CAISEPDGGRDYTF
TRBV7-2	-	-	TRBJ2-7	TGTGCCAGCAGCTTTCCCCCAACCTACGAGCAGTACTTC	CASSFPPTYEQYF
TRBV30	once	TRBD1	TRBJ2-2	TGTGCCTGGAGGGAGACAGGGGCCGGGGAGCTGTTTTTT	CAWRETGAGELFF
TRBV2	-	TRBD2	TRBJ2-3	TGTGCCAGCACCCGACTAGCGGGGGCTACAGATACGCAGTATTTT	CASTRLAGATDTQYF
TRBV9	-	TRBD1	TRBJ1-6	TGTGCCAGCAGCGTAGGGAGGGGGACCGGGACAGATAATTCACCCCTCCACTTT	CASSVGRGTGTDNSPLHF
TRBV7-9	-	-	TRBJ1-1	TGTGCCGGCTCCGGGGGATTGAACACTGAAGCTTTCTTT	CAGSGGLNTEAFF
TRBV7-6	once	TRBD1	TRBJ1-5	TGTGCCAGCAGCTCAGGACAGGGCCTCAATCAGCCCCAGCATTTT	CASSSGQGLNQPQHF
TRBV11-2	-	TRBD2	TRBJ2-2	TGTGCCAGCAGCTTACTAGCGGGGGGGGTACCCGGGGAGCTGTTTTTT	CASSLLAGGVPGELFF
TRBV6-5	-	-	TRBJ1-1	TGTGCCAGCAGTTACTCAACGGGATCAAACACTGAAGCTTTCTTT	CASSYSTGSNTEAFF
TRBV5-1	-	-	TRBJ1-2	TGCGCCAGCAGCCCCGAGATAGCTAACTATGGCTACACCTTC	CASSPEIANYGYTF
TRBV11-3	-	-	TRBJ1-1	TGTGCCAGCAGCTTATGGGGTATGGACAATGAAGCTTTCTTT	CASSLWGMDNEAFF
TRBV7-9	-	TRBD1	TRBJ1-5	TGTGCCAGCAGCCCCGGACAGGGTAATCAGCCCCAGCATTTT	CASSPGQGNQPQHF
TRBV7-8	-	TRBD1	TRBJ1-1	TGTGCCAGCAGCGTCACGGGACAGGGTGACACTGAAGCTTTCTTT	CASSVTGQGDTEAFF
TRBV4-2	-	-	TRBJ1-2	TGTGCCAGCAGCCAAGATGGACAGAACTATGGCTACACCTTC	CASSQDGQNYGYTF
TRBV5-1	few	TRBD1	TRBJ1-1	TGCGCCAGCAGTATAACAGGGGACACTGAAGCTTTCTTT	CASSITGDTEAFF
TRBV5-6	-	TRBD1	TRBJ2-2	TGTGCCAGCAACCAGGGGGCAGACACCGGGGAGCTGTTCTTT	CASNQGADTGELFF
TRBV19	-	TRBD1	TRBJ2-6	TGTGCCAGTAGCGCAGGGGGACCTGGGGCCAACGTCCTGACTTTC	CASSAGGPGANVLTF
TRBV27	-	-	TRBJ1-5	TGTGCCAGCAGTTTAGGGAGTGGACAGCCCCAGCATTTT	CASSLGSGQPQHF
TRBV6-5	once	-	TRBJ2-3	TGTGCCAGCAGTTACTCCCTAGTTAAACGAACAGATACGCAGTATTTT	CASSYSLVKRTDTQYF
TRBV10-1	-	-	TRBJ2-7	TGCGCCAGCAGTGAGGCGCCCCTCGGTGAGCAGTACTTC	CASSEAPLGEQYF
TRBV6-5	-	TRBD2	TRBJ2-1	TGTGCCAGCAGCCCCGGGACTACGTACAATGAGCAGTTCTTC	CASSPGTTYNEQFF
TRBV10-1	few	-	TRBJ2-1	TGCGCCAGCAGTTCCGAGGGGGTAGGTGAGCAGTTCTTC	CASSSEGVGEQFF
TRBV27	-	-	TRBJ1-1	TGTGCCAGCAGTTTGGGGGGAGGAGGGACTGAAGCTTTCTTT	CASSLGGGGTEAFF
TRBV6-6	few	-	TRBJ1-4	TGTGCCAGTCTAACCGGGGTGGGCGAAAAACTGTTTTTT	CASLTGVGEKLFF
TRBV25-1	-	-	TRBJ1-1	TGTGCCAGCAGTGAACAGGGGCAGTCTAACACTGAAGCTTTCTTT	CASSEQGQSNTEAFF
TRBV7-8	-	-	TRBJ2-7	TGTGCCAGCAGCTATTTAGCGGATCTCTCCTACGAGCAGTACTTC	CASSYLADLSYEQYF
TRBV12-5	once	-	TRBJ2-3	TGTGCTAGTGGTTTGGTGGTTTCGGGATTCGGCACAGATACGCAGTATTTT	CASGLVVSGFGTDTQYF
TRBV4-3	few	-	TRBJ1-1	TGCGCCAGCAGCCAACGCGAAACAGGGAGGGGCACTGAAGCTTTCTTT	CASSQRETGRGTEAFF
TRBV13	-	-	TRBJ1-6	TGTGCCAGCAGCTTACAGGGAAAAGAAGTCGGGTCCTATAATTCACCCCTCCACTTT	CASSLQGKEVGSYNSPLHF
TRBV10-3	-	TRBD2	TRBJ2-7	TGTGCCACGGGACCTAGCGGGGGTGAATACGAGCAGTACTTC	CATGPSGGEYEQYF
TRBV30	-	TRBD1	TRBJ1-6	TGTGCCTCAAACAGGGGCCGGGTTGGCTCCTATAATTCACCCCTCCACTTT	CASNRGRVGSYNSPLHF
TRBV5-4	-	TRBD2	TRBJ2-5	TGTGCCAGCAGCTCGAATAGCGGGGGCCAAGAGACCCAGTACTTC	CASSSNSGGQETQYF
TRBV7-6	-	-	TRBJ1-5	TGTGCCAGCAGCTTAGTGTCTGCAGCGGTGAGGAGCAATCAGCCCCAGCATTTT	CASSLVSAAVRSNQPQHF
TRBV19	-	TRBD1	TRBJ1-4	TGTGCCAGTAGTTTCCCTCCGGGACAGTTTAATGAAAAACTGTTTTTT	CASSFPPGQFNEKLFF